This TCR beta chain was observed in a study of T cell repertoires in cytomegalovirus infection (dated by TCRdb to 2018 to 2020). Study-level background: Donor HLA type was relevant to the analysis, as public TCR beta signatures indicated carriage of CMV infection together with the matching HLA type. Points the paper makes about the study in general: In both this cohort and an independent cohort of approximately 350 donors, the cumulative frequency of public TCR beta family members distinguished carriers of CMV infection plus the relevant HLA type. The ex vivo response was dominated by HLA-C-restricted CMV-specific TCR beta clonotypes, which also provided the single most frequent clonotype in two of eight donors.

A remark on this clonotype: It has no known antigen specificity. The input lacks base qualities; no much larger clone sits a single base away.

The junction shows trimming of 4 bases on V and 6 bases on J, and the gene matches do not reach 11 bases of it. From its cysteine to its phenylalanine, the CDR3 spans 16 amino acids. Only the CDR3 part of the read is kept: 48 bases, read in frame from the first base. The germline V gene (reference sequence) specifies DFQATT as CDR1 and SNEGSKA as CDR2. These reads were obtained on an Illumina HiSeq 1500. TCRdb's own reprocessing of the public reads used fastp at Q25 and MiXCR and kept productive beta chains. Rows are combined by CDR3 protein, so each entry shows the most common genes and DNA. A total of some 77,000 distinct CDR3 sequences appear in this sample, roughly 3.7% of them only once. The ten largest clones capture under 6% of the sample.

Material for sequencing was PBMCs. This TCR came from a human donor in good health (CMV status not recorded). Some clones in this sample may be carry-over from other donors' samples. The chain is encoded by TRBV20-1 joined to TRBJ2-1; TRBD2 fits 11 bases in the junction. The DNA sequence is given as TGCAGTGCTACCCGGACTAGCGGGCGGACGTCCAATGAGCAGTTCTTC. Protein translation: CSATRTSGRTSNEQFF.